One and the same sample provided the 29 T cell receptor beta chains below, sequenced in a study of blood T cell repertoires in COVID-19. Sequencing was performed with immunoSEQ multiplex PCR; in TCRdb, only in-frame clones are kept and a portion is missing. This table holds tens of thousands of clones, about 90% found once. The sequenced sample was peripheral blood. Receptors originate from a human donor with active COVID-19. The donor label of this sample is uncertain.

The V call is TRBV5-4, the J call TRBJ1-3, with TRBD1 matching over 10 bases. The CDR3 contains 14 residues. The germline gives CDR1 SGHNT, CDR2 YYREEE (reference sequence). V dropped 5 bases and J dropped 2; count of bases not matched to a gene: 1. CDR3 coding DNA: TGTGCCAGCAGGGGGACAGGGGCTGGAAACACCATATATTTT. Its translation is CASRGTGAGNTIYF.

The gene calls are TRBV5-6 and TRBJ1-3; TRBD1 matches 7 bases. CDR1 is SGHDT and CDR2 is YYEEEE in the germline V gene. The ends lost 4 bases at V and 0 bases at J; junction bases unmatched: 4. This CDR3 comprises 15 residues. In DNA form, the CDR3 reads TGTGCCAGCAGCCTTAGGGGGCCCTCTGGAAACACCATATATTTT. This encodes CASSLRGPSGNTIYF.

This sequence joins TRBV5-4 and TRBJ2-2; TRBD2 matches at 10 bases. The germline V gene encodes CDR1 SGHNT and CDR2 YYREEE (reference sequence). The CDR3 sequence is 16 residues long. Unmatched junction bases numbered 6, after V lost 3 bases and J lost 4 bases. The CDR3, as DNA: TGTGCCAGCAGCTCCGCTAGCGGGAGCTCCACCGGGGAGCTGTTTTTT. This encodes CASSSASGSSTGELFF.

The J gene is TRBJ1-6, the V gene TRBV6-2 or TRBV6-3; 10 bases line up with TRBD1. The CDR3 totals 17 residues. Germline CDR1 and CDR2: MNHEY and SVGEGT. V trimming: 1 base; J trimming: 7 bases; junction bases outside the gene matches: 7. The DNA of the CDR3 is TGTGCCAGCAGTTACTTGATCGGACAGGGGGACAATTCACCCCTCCACTTT. Its protein product is CASSYLIGQGDNSPLHF.

This rearrangement joins TRBV11-2 to TRBJ1-6; D gene unclear. CDR1 and CDR2 from the germline V gene are SGHAT and FQNNGV. V shed 5 bases and J shed 2 bases, with 13 bases lying between them. CDR3 length: 16 residues. CDR3 nucleotide sequence: TGTGCCAGCAGCCGTCACGGGGAGGCCTATAATTCACCCCTCCACTTT. Amino acid sequence: CASSRHGEAYNSPLHF.

This chain connects TRBV9 to TRBJ1-1; 10 bases match TRBD1. V was clipped by 3 bases and J by 4 bases; unmatched bases: 6. This CDR3 has 15 amino acids. The germline V gene has CDR1 SGDLS and CDR2 YYNGEE. CDR3 residues: CASSAGTGAGTEAFF. The DNA for the CDR3 is TGTGCCAGCAGCGCCGGGACAGGGGCCGGCACTGAAGCTTTCTTT.

The rearrangement uses TRBV12-5 and TRBJ2-1; the match to TRBD2 covers 10 bases. This CDR3 region has 21 residues. The germline CDR1 and CDR2 sequences are LGHNT and FRNRAP. The V and J ends lost 0 bases and 0 bases, in that order; junction bases with no gene match: 14. As DNA, the CDR3 is TGTGCTAGTGGTTTGGTACCCCCGGCTAGCGGGAGACCGAGCTCCTACAATGAGCAGTTCTTC. Protein sequence: CASGLVPPASGRPSSYNEQFF.

J is TRBJ1-5 and V is TRBV24-1, with D perhaps TRBD1 (5 bases). The CDR3 runs 16 residues. Trimming pared 3 bases from V and 2 bases from J, leaving 13 bases between. Germline CDR1 is KGHDR and CDR2 is SFDVKD. CDR3 coding DNA: TGTGCCACCAGTGATGGGTTCCTAGGGGGCAATCAGCCCCAGCATTTT. Translating it yields CATSDGFLGGNQPQHF.

This sequence joins TRBV28 and TRBJ2-4, with 9 positions matching TRBD2. Germline assignment: CDR1 MDHEN and CDR2 SYDVKM. This CDR3 is 14 amino acids long. J was trimmed by 6 bases and V by 7 bases; bases with no gene match: 7. CDR3 residues: CASNLAGARNIQYF. CDR3 sequence (DNA): TGTGCCAGCAACTTAGCGGGAGCCCGAAACATTCAGTACTTC.

The chain employs TRBV15 and TRBJ2-4; possibly TRBD2 for D (6 bases). The germline V and J ends were trimmed by 5 bases and 0 bases, with 17 bases remaining between them. Germline V gene lookup returns CDR1 LNHNV and CDR2 YYDKDF (reference sequence). CDR3 size: 17 residues. The CDR3 loop is CATSRTRGGIAKNIQYF. The DNA for the CDR3 is TGTGCCACCAGCCGGACAAGGGGCGGGATAGCCAAAAACATTCAGTACTTC.

The rearrangement joins TRBV28 to TRBJ2-1; 11 bases match TRBD2. Trimming removed 6 bases from V and 7 bases from J; junction bases left unmatched: 11. CDR1 and CDR2 from the germline V gene are MDHEN and SYDVKM. The CDR3 extends over 16 amino acids. The CDR3 DNA reads as TGTGCCAGCAGGACCCAAACTAGCGGGAGCGGTAATGAGCAGTTCTTC. Its translation is CASRTQTSGSGNEQFF.

The chain couples TRBV13 to TRBJ2-3; 8 bases align to TRBD2. The CDR3 extends over 20 amino acids. Germline trimming cut 1 base from V and 0 bases from J; bases unmatched to any gene: 15. From germline, CDR1 is PRHDT and CDR2 FYEKMQ (reference sequence). CDR3 residues: CASSLDSATSSGSSTDTQYF. CDR3 sequence (DNA): TGTGCCAGCAGCTTAGATTCAGCTACTTCTAGCGGGTCTAGCACAGATACGCAGTATTTT.

This chain joins TRBV5-1 and TRBJ2-7; 11 bases align to TRBD2. CDR3 length: 15 residues. Germline-derived CDR1 and CDR2 are SGHRS and YFSETQ. V lost 4 bases and J lost 9; bases outside the gene matches: 12. Here the CDR3 DNA reads TGCGCCAGCAGCAAGTCCGGGACTAGCGGCGACGGGCAGTACTTC. Its protein is CASSKSGTSGDGQYF.

The genes are TRBV2 and TRBJ1-1; 7 bases map to TRBD1. Germline CDR1 reads SNHLY; CDR2 reads FYNNEI. The length of the CDR3 is 15 residues. J lost 5 bases, V lost 0 bases, and 6 bases had no gene match. The CDR3 DNA follows: TGTGCCAGCAGTGAAGCGCCTTCAGGGGGGACTGAAGCTTTCTTT. This sequence encodes CASSEAPSGGTEAFF.

This rearrangement joins TRBV3-1 (or the pseudogene TRBV3-2) to TRBJ1-1; 7 bases are a match to TRBD1. Per the germline V gene, CDR1 is LGHDT and CDR2 is YNNKEL (reference sequence). The CDR3 contains 16 residues. Germline trimming cut 1 base from V and 0 bases from J; bases unmatched to any gene: 5. CDR3 amino acids: CASSQGIGTVNTEAFF. CDR3 bases: TGTGCCAGCAGCCAAGGAATCGGGACAGTGAACACTGAAGCTTTCTTT.

This chain connects TRBV12-3 or TRBV12-4 to TRBJ1-1; D is unresolved. V was pared by 5 bases and J by 5 bases, with 9 bases between. There are 12 residues in the CDR3. The CDR3 nucleotides read TGTGCCAGCAGTCCAAGGAGGACTGAAGCTTTCTTT. This translates into CASSPRRTEAFF.

In DNA form, the CDR3 reads TGTGCCAGCAGCACTACAGGGGGCCCTGGAAACACCATATATTTT. Translating gives CASSTTGGPGNTIYF. V and J are TRBV11-3 and TRBJ1-3, with 9 bases lining up with TRBD1. CDR1 and CDR2 (germline): SGHNT, YENEEA. The CDR3 length is 15 residues. Trimming took 5 bases from V and 2 from J; bases not matched to a gene: 4.

The DNA of the CDR3 is TGTGCCAGCAGTTCTCCCGGGGATTCCTACGAGCAGTACTTC. Translation: CASSSPGDSYEQYF. The chain recombines TRBV6-2 or TRBV6-3 with TRBJ2-7; D might be TRBD2 (5 bases). This CDR3 comprises 14 residues. V lost 4 bases to trimming and J lost 1 base, with 11 bases between them. Germline V gene lookup returns CDR1 MNHEY and CDR2 SVGEGT.

The chain has TRBV5-1 and TRBJ2-1; TRBD2 agrees at 15 bases. Germline trimming cut 4 bases from V and 5 bases from J; bases unmatched to any gene: 13. Germline V gives CDR1 SGHRS, CDR2 YFSETQ. This CDR3 is built from 19 residues. The CDR3: CASSRKRGLAGGPNNEQFF. In DNA form, the CDR3 reads TGCGCCAGCAGCCGGAAGCGAGGACTAGCGGGAGGGCCAAACAATGAGCAGTTCTTC.

V usage is TRBV3-1 (or the pseudogene TRBV3-2) and J usage is TRBJ1-5, with D maybe TRBD1 (6 bases). Trimming left V 7 bases short and J 2 bases short, with 15 bases between. This CDR3 region has 15 residues. Germline CDR1 LGHDT, CDR2 YNNKEL (reference sequence). CDR3 protein: CASNQDSRGNQPQHF. CDR3 sequence (DNA): TGTGCCAGCAACCAGGACAGTAGAGGCAATCAGCCCCAGCATTTT.

V gene TRBV7-3 combines with J gene TRBJ2-1, with D tentatively TRBD1 (5 bases). CDR1 and CDR2 (germline): SGHTA, FQGTGA. The CDR3 loop spans 13 amino acids. Deletions cut 5 bases from V and 7 bases from J, with 12 bases between. The CDR3 is CASSTGHRNEQFF. The DNA of the CDR3 is TGTGCCAGCAGCACTGGACATAGGAATGAGCAGTTCTTC.

V is TRBV28 and J is TRBJ2-2; 13 nucleotides align to TRBD2. Per germline, CDR1 MDHEN and CDR2 SYDVKM. V lost 10 bases to trimming and J lost 4 bases; unmatched junction nucleotides: 21. The CDR3 consists of 20 residues. The CDR3 bases are TGTGCCACCTCCGACAGTAGATGGACTAGCGGGAGTGACAGCACCGGGGAGCTGTTTTTT. It is translated as CATSDSRWTSGSDSTGELFF.

The V and J genes are TRBV28 and TRBJ2-3, with 9 bases identical to TRBD2. The CDR3 is made up of 14 amino acids. Trimming removed 6 bases from V and 5 bases from J; junction bases left unmatched: 6. Per the germline V gene, CDR1 is MDHEN and CDR2 is SYDVKM. The CDR3 nucleotides read TGTGCCAGCAGCCGCTTGACTAGCGGAGATACGCAGTATTTT. Protein: CASSRLTSGDTQYF.

V gene TRBV15 combines with J gene TRBJ2-1, with TRBD1 matching 9 bases. V lost 3 bases, J lost 8 bases, and 11 bases stayed unmatched. In germline, CDR1 is LNHNV, CDR2 YYDKDF (reference sequence). CDR3 length: 16 amino acids. The CDR3 sequence is CATSSPVGQGRYEQFF. For the CDR3, the DNA is TGTGCCACCAGCAGCCCTGTGGGACAGGGTCGGTATGAGCAGTTCTTC.

This clone was observed a few times. This rearrangement joins TRBV18 to TRBJ1-5; 8 bases match TRBD1. The junction had 5 bases not matched to a gene; V was cut back by 5 bases and J by 2 bases. The germline V gene encodes CDR1 KGHSH and CDR2 LQKENI. The CDR3 consists of 15 residues. Written as DNA, the CDR3 is TGTGCCAGCTCAGAGGGACAGGCAGGCAATCAGCCCCAGCATTTT. This sequence encodes CASSEGQAGNQPQHF.

The chain is built from TRBV6-2 or TRBV6-3 and TRBJ2-3; 8 bases agree with TRBD1. CDR3 length: 15 amino acids. V dropped 5 bases and J dropped 2; count of bases not matched to a gene: 6. Germline CDR1 and CDR2: MNHEY and SVGEGT. The CDR3 protein is CASSTQDRDTDTQYF. In nucleotides, the CDR3 is TGTGCCAGCAGTACCCAGGACAGGGACACAGATACGCAGTATTTT.

This clone showed up just once. The chain links TRBV9 to TRBJ1-6, with D tentatively TRBD1 (5 bases). The germline V gene encodes CDR1 SGDLS and CDR2 YYNGEE. Trimming removed 2 bases from V and 2 bases from J, with 8 bases in between. The CDR3 extends over 15 amino acids. The CDR3 DNA reads as TGTGCCAGCAGCGTCGGGACTGCCTATAATTCACCCCTCCACTTT. It specifies CASSVGTAYNSPLHF.

This clone was seen just once. V usage is TRBV24-1 and J usage is TRBJ2-3, with TRBD2 identical over 11 bases. Germline CDR1 reads KGHDR; CDR2 reads SFDVKD. The V segment lost 5 bases and the J segment 3 bases; nucleotides outside the gene matches: 6. The CDR3 length is 16 residues. CDR3 protein: CATSVTLAGGTDTQYF. Here the CDR3 DNA reads TGTGCCACCAGTGTCACTCTAGCGGGAGGAACAGATACGCAGTATTTT.

The chain recombines TRBV7-6 with TRBJ2-7, with a tentative D call TRBD2 (5 bases). V dropped 3 bases and J dropped 0 bases, with 9 bases sitting between them. This CDR3 is built from 14 residues. Germline V gene sequence: CDR1 SGHVS, CDR2 FNYEAQ. The DNA for the CDR3 is TGTGCCAGCAGCTTTGGCACTAGCTCCTACGAGCAGTACTTC. This gives the protein CASSFGTSSYEQYF.